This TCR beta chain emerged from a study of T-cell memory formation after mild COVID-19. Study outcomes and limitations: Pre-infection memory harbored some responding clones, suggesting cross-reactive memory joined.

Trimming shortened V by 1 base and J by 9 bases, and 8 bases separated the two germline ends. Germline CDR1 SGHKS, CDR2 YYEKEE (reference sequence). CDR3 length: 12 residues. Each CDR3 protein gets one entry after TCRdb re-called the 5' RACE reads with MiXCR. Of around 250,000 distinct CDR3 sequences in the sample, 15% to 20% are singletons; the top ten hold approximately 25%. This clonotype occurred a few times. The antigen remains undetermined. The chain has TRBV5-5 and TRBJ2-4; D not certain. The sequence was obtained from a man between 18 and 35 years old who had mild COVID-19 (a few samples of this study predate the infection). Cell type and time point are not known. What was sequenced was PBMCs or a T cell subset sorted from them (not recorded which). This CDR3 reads CASSLYGIIQYF. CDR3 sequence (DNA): TGTGCCAGCAGCTTGTATGGGATCATTCAGTACTTC.